A selection of T cell receptor beta chains follows, all from one sample in a study of cytomegalovirus exposure and HLA in healthy donors. The protocol was immunoSEQ multiplex PCR, while the TCRdb copy is restricted to in-frame clones and leaves out a portion. This table has about 140,000 clones, roughly 9.6% appearing once. What was sequenced was PBMCs. Receptors originate from a woman aged 35 to 49 in good health and CMV-seropositive. Each CDR3 is given with its conserved first and last residue. Each record gives: V gene, CDR3 protein.

V gene: TRBV7-2; CDR3 protein: CASSLDAGRTDEQFF
V gene: TRBV7-8; CDR3 protein: CASSTTGGSGANVLTF
V gene: TRBV9; CDR3 protein: CASSVESDSNQPQYF
V gene: TRBV27; CDR3 protein: CASSWRVSGANVLTF
V gene: TRBV7-2; CDR3 protein: CASSSVGGLSGNTIYF
V gene: TRBV2; CDR3 protein: CASTQGTIQETQYF
V gene: TRBV7-2; CDR3 protein: CASSTGQLSGNTIYF
V gene: TRBV9; CDR3 protein: CASSVLAGPTDTQYF
V gene: TRBV25-1; CDR3 protein: CASTPHRGLHNEQFF
V gene: TRBV2; CDR3 protein: CASSVSGRDTEAFF
V gene: TRBV4-2; CDR3 protein: CASSPTAVPYEQYF
V gene: TRBV18; CDR3 protein: CASSPFGGASGADTQYF
V gene: TRBV6-5; CDR3 protein: CASRSGGYEKYF
V gene: TRBV5-4; CDR3 protein: CASSLDRVDEKLFF
V gene: TRBV19; CDR3 protein: CASSALFEGAQPQHF
V gene: TRBV5-6; CDR3 protein: CASTKGPTSGGPGANVLTF
V gene: TRBV29-1; CDR3 protein: CSVGDFNYGYTF
V gene: TRBV6-4; CDR3 protein: CASSENRGAPLHF
V gene: TRBV7-8; CDR3 protein: CASSLLGQGPYEQYF
V gene: TRBV6-1; CDR3 protein: CATRGEGQGHDYTF
V gene: TRBV5-1; CDR3 protein: CASSLGQVVTGELFF
V gene: TRBV11-3; CDR3 protein: CASSLGAGYTGELFF
V gene: TRBV4-3; CDR3 protein: CASSQDWAGASTDTQYF
V gene: TRBV6-6; CDR3 protein: CASSYLLDTEAFF
V gene: TRBV5-1; CDR3 protein: CASSLGASTTGELFF
V gene: TRBV4-3; CDR3 protein: CASSQEKTGGYNEQFF
V gene: TRBV5-1; CDR3 protein: CASSLDVLPRETQYF
V gene: TRBV5-1; CDR3 protein: CASSLNRAENTEAFF
V gene: TRBV15; CDR3 protein: CATSREATGGNTIYF
V gene: TRBV19; CDR3 protein: CASSIVGLYGYTF
V gene: TRBV6-5; CDR3 protein: CASSRRGSKMSLHF
V gene: TRBV29-1; CDR3 protein: CSVDAGGATYEQYF
V gene: TRBV2; CDR3 protein: CASSLYSDREETQYF
V gene: TRBV21-1; CDR3 protein: CASSKELAFSTDTQYF
V gene: TRBV2; CDR3 protein: CASSEGRWEFF
V gene: TRBV7-2; CDR3 protein: CASSRGARETQYF
V gene: TRBV19; CDR3 protein: CASRMEGASRGDTEAFF
V gene: TRBV15; CDR3 protein: CATSRDSGNRAYEQYF
V gene: TRBV19; CDR3 protein: CASSIWGVFANTGELFF
V gene: TRBV4-1; CDR3 protein: CASSQDPNQPQHF
V gene: TRBV11-2; CDR3 protein: CASSLAGVETQYF
V gene: TRBV5-1; CDR3 protein: CASSVTSGGGETQYF
V gene: TRBV6-5; CDR3 protein: CASSYELPGRGTEAFF
V gene: TRBV7-2; CDR3 protein: CASSPQVGGTDTQYF
V gene: TRBV19; CDR3 protein: CASSPGQGTGANVLTF
V gene: TRBV5-1; CDR3 protein: CASTADRAEETQYF
V gene: TRBV6-6; CDR3 protein: CAVGTGMDTGELFF
V gene: TRBV7-9; CDR3 protein: CASSTVVGRGQGSYEQYF
V gene: TRBV6-5; CDR3 protein: CASSWGGDTQYF
V gene: TRBV7-8; CDR3 protein: CASSLAQGQGGDGYTF
V gene: TRBV6-4; CDR3 protein: CASSVQGDTGELFF
V gene: TRBV9; CDR3 protein: CASSPRQEHTEAFF